Given below is one TCR beta chain in context. Its matching antigen is unknown. Vbeta (60) and Jbeta (13) primers were used in the PCR. Sequencing was performed with immunoSEQ multiplex PCR; in TCRdb, only in-frame clones are kept and a portion is missing. Here the sample spans 120,000 to 150,000 clones, roughly four fifths being singletons. This specimen comes from a study of cytomegalovirus exposure and HLA in healthy donors. Study summary: Approximately 190 million T cells yielded 100 million or so unique TCR beta sequences in earlier analysis. The study's early data release held about 85 million unique TCRs from HLA-typed donors.

The germline V gene encodes CDR1 MDHEN and CDR2 SYDVKM. The CDR3 loop spans 16 amino acids. The V gene end was trimmed by 8 bases and the J gene end by 7 bases; junction bases not matched to a gene: 15. General observations from the study: Researchers catalogued 164 TCR beta chains as cytomegalovirus-associated. There was a cluster of highly shared sequence variants that was likely a sequencing artifact.

The genes are TRBV28 and TRBJ2-1; 9 bases agree with TRBD1. Material for sequencing was PBMCs. This TCR came from a male donor in good health and CMV-seronegative. The CDR3 bases are TGTGCCAGCCGTGATTATCGGGACAGGGTTTCAAATGAGCAGTTCTTC. Translating gives CASRDYRDRVSNEQFF.